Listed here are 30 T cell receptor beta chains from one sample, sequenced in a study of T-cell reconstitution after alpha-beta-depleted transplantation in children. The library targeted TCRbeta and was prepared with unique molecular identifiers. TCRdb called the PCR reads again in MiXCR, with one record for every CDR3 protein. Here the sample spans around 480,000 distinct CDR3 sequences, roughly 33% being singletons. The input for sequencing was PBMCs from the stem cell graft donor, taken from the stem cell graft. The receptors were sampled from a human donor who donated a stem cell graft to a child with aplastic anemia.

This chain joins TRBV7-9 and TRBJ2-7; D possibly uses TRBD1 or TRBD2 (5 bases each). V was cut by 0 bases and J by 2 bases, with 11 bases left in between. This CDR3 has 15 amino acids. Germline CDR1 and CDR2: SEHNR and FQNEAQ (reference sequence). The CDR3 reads CASSLASGAPYEQYF. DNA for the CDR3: TGTGCCAGCAGCTTAGCCTCCGGGGCCCCCTACGAGCAGTACTTC.

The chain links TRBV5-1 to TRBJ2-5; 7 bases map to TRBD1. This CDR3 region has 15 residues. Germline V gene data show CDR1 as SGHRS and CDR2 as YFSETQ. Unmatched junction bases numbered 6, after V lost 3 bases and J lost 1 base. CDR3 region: CASSSQGQLQETQYF. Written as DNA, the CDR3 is TGCGCCAGCAGCTCCCAGGGACAGCTCCAAGAGACCCAGTACTTC.

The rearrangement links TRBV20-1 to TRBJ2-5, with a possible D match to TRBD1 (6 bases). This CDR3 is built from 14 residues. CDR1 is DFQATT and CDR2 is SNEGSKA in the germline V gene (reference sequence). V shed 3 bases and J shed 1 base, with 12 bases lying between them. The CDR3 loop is CSARVTGFQETQYF. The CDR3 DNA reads TGCAGTGCTAGGGTTACAGGGTTCCAAGAGACCCAGTACTTC.

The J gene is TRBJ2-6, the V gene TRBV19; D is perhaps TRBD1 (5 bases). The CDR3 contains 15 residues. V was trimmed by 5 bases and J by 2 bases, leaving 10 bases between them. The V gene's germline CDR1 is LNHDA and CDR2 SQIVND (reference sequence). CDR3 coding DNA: TGTGCCAGTAGTCCCCAGGGAACTGGGGCCAACGTCCTGACTTTC. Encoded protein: CASSPQGTGANVLTF.

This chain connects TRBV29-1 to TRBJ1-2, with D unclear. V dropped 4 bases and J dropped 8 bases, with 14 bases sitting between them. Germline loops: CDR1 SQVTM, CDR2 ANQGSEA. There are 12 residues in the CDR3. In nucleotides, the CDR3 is TGCAGCGTTGTATCGAACAGTCCGGGCTACACCTTC. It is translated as CSVVSNSPGYTF.

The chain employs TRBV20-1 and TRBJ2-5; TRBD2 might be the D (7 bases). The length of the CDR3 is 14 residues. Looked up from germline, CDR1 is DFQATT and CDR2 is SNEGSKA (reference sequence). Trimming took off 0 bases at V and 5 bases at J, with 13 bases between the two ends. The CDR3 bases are TGCAGTGCTAGAGATTTCAGGGGAGGGGAGACCCAGTACTTC. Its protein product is CSARDFRGGETQYF.

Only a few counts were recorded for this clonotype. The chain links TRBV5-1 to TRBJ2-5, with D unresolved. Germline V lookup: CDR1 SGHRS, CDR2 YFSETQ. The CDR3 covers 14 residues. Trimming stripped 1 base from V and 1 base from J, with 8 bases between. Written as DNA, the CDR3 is TGCGCCAGCAGCTTGTTGAGCGCCCAAGAGACCCAGTACTTC. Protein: CASSLLSAQETQYF.

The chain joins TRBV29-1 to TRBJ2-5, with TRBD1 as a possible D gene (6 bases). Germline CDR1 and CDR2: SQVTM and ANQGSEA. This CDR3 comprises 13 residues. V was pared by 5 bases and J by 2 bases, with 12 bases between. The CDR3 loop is CSVSKGVQETQYF. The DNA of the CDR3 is TGCAGCGTTTCGAAGGGGGTGCAAGAGACCCAGTACTTC.

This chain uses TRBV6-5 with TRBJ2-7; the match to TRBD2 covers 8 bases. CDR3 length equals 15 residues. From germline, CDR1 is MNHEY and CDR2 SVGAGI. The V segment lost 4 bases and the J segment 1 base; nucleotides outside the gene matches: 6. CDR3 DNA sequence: TGTGCCAGCAGTTCCCTCGGGGGGGATTCCTACGAGCAGTACGTC. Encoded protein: CASSSLGGDSYEQYV.

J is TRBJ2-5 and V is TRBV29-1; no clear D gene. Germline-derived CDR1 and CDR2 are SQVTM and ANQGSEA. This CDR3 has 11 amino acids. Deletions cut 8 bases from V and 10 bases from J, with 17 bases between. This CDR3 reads CSSTTPGFQYF. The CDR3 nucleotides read TGCAGCTCCACCACTCCCGGGTTCCAGTACTTC.

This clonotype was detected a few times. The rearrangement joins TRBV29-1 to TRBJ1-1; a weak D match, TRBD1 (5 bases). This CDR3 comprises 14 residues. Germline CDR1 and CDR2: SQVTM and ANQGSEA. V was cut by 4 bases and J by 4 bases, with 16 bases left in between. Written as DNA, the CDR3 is TGCAGCGTTGCCGGTGAAAGGACACTCACTGAAGCTTTCTTT. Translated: CSVAGERTLTEAFF. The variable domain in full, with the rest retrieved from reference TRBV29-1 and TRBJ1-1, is SAVISQKPSRDICQRGTSLTIQCQVDSQVTMMFWYRQQPGQSLTLIATANQGSEATYESGFVIDKFPISRPNLTFSTLTVSNMSPEDSSIYLCSVAGERTLTEAFFGQGTRLTVV.

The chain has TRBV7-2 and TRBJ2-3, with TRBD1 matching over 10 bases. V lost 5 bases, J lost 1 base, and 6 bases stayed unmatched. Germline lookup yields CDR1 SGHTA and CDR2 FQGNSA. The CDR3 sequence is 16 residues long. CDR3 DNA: TGTGCCAGCAGCATCCAGACAGGGGGCGGCACAGATACGCAGTATTTT. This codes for CASSIQTGGGTDTQYF.

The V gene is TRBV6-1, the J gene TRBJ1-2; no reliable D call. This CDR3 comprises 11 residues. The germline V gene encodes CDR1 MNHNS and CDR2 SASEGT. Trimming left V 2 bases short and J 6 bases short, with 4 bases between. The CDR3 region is CASSEPDGYTF. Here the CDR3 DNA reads TGTGCCAGCAGTGAACCAGATGGCTACACCTTC.

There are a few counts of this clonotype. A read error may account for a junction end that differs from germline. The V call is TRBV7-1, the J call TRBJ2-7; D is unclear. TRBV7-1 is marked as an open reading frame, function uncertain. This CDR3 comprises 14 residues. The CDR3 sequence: CASRSGGLGYEQYF. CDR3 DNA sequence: TGTGCCAGCAGATCAGGTGGCCTCGGCTACGAGCAGTACTTC.

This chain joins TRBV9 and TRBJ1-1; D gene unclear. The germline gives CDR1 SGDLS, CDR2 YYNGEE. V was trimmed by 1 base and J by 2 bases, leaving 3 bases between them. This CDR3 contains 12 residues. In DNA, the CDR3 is TGTGCCAGCAGCGTAACTAACACTGAAGCTTTCTTT. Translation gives CASSVTNTEAFF. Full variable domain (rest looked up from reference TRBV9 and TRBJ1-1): DSGVTQTPKHLITATGQRVTLRCSPRSGDLSVYWYQQSLDQGLQFLIQYYNGEERAKGNILERFSAQQFPDLHSELNLSSLELGDSALYFCASSVTNTEAFFGQGTRLTVV.

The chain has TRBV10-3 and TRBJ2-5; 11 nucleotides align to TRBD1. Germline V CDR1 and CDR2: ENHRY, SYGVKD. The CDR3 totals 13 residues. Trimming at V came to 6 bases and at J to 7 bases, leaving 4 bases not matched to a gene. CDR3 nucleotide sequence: TGTGCCATCAGCCCGGGACAGGGGGGGACCCAGTACTTC. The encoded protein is CAISPGQGGTQYF.

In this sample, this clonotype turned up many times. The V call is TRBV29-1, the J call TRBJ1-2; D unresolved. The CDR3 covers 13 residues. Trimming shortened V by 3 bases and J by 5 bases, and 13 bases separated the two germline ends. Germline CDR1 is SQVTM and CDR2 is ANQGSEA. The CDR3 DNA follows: TGCAGCGTTGAGGGCATATCGGCTTATGGCTACACCTTC. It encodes CSVEGISAYGYTF.

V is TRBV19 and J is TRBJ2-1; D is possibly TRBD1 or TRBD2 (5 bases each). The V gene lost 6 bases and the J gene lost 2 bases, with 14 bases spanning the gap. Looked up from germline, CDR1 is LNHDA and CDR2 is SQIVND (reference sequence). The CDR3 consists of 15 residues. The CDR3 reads CASRRGSPPYNEQFF. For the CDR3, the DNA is TGTGCCAGTAGGAGGGGCTCCCCCCCCTACAATGAGCAGTTCTTC. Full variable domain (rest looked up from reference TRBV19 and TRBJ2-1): DGGITQSPKYLFRKEGQNVTLSCEQNLNHDAMYWYRQDPGQGLRLIYYSQIVNDFQKGDIAEGYSVSREKKESFPLTVTSAQKNPTAFYLCASRRGSPPYNEQFFGPGTRLTVL.

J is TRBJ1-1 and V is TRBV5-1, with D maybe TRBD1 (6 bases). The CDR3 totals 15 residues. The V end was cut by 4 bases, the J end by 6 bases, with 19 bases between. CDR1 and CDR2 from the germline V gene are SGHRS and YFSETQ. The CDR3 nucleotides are TGCGCCAGCAGCCCGTGGCGGGGGGCTAACGCTGAAGCTTTCTTT. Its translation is CASSPWRGANAEAFF. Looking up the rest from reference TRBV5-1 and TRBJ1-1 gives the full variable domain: KAGVTQTPRYLIKTRGQQVTLSCSPISGHRSVSWYQQTPGQGLQFLFEYFSETQRNKGNFPGRFSGRQFSNSRSEMNVSTLELGDSALYLCASSPWRGANAEAFFGQGTRLTVV.

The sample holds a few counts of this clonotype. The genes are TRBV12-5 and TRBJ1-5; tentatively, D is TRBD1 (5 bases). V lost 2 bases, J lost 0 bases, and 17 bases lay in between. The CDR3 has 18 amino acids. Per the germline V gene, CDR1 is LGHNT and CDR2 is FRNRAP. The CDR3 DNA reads TGTGCTAGTGGTTTGTCCCCCGGGACCTTATATAGCAATCAGCCCCAGCATTTT. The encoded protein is CASGLSPGTLYSNQPQHF.

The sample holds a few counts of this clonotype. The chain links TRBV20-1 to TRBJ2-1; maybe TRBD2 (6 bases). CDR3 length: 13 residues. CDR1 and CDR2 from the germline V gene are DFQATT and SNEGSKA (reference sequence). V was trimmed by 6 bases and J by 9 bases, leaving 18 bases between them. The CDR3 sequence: CSAPGPGEAEQFF. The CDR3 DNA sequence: TGCAGTGCCCCGGGGCCCGGGGAGGCTGAGCAGTTCTTC.

CDR3 loop: CASSFRDGHNQPQHF. The DNA for the CDR3 is TGTGCCAGCAGTTTCCGCGACGGACACAATCAGCCCCAGCATTTT. The gene calls are TRBV12-3 or TRBV12-4 and TRBJ1-5, with D possibly matching TRBD1 (5 bases). With 3 bases removed from V and 3 bases from J, the gap between germline ends came to 12 bases. The CDR3 extends over 15 amino acids.

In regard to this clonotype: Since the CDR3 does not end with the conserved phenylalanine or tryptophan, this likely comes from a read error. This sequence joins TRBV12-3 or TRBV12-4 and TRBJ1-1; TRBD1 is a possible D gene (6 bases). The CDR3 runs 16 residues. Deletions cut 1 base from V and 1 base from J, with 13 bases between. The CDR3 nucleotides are TGTGCCAGCAGTTTAGGCCAGGGGACTTCGAACACTGAAGCTTTCTCT. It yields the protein CASSLGQGTSNTEAFS.

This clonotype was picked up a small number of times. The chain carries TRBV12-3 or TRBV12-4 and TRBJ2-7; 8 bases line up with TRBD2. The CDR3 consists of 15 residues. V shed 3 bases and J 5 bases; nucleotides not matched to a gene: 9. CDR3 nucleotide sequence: TGTGCCAGCAGTTTTTGGCTAGCGGGTTATAACGAGCAGTACGTC. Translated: CASSFWLAGYNEQYV.

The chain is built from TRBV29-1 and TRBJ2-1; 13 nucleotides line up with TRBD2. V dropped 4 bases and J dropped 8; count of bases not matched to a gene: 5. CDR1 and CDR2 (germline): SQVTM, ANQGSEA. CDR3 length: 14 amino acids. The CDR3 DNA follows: TGCAGCGTTGCCGGGACTAGCGGGACCCATGAGCAGTTCTTC. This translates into CSVAGTSGTHEQFF.

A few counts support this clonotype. The CDR3 sequence: CASSPGVAELFF. CDR3 bases: TGTGCCAGCAGCCCAGGGGTCGCGGAGCTGTTTTTT. The J gene is TRBJ2-2, the V gene TRBV12-3 or TRBV12-4; D perhaps matches TRBD1 (6 bases). The CDR3 runs 12 residues. V shed 6 bases and J shed 10 bases, with 12 bases lying between them.

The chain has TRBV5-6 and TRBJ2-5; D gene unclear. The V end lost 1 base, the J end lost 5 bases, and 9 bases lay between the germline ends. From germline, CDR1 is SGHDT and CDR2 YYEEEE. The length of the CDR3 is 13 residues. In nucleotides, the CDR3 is TGTGCCAGCAGCTTGTATGTATCGGAGACCCAGTACTTC. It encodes CASSLYVSETQYF.

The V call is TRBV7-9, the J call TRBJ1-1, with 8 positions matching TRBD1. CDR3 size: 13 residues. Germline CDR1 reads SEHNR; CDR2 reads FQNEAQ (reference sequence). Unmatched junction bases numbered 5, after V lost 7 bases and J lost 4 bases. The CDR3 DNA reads TGTGCCAGCATCGGTACAGGGGGCACTGAAGCTTTCTTT. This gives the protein CASIGTGGTEAFF.

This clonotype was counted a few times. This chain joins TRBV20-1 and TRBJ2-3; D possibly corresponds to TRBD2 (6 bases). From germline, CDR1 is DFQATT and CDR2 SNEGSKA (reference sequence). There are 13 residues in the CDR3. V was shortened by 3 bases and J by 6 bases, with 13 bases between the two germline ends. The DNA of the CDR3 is TGCAGTGCTAGTACTAGCTCACGCGATACGCAGTATTTT. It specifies CSASTSSRDTQYF.

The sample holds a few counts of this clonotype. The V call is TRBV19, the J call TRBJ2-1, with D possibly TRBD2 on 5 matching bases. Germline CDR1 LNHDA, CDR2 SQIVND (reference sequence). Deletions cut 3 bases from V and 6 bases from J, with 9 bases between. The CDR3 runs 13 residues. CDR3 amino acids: CASSITGINEQFF. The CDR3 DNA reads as TGTGCCAGTAGTATTACGGGAATCAATGAGCAGTTCTTC.